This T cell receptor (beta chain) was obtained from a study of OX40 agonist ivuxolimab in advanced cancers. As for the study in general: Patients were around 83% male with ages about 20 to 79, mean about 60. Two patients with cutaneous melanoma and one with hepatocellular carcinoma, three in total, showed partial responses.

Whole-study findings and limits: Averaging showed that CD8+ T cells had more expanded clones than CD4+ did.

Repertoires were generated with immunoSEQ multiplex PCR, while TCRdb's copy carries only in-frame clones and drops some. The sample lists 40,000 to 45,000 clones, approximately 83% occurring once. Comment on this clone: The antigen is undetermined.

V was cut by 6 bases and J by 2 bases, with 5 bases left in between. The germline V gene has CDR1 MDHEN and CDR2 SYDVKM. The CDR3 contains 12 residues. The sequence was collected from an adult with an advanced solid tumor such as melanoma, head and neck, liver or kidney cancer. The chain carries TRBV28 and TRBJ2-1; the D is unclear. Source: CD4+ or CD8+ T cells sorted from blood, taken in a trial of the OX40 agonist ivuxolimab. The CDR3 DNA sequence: TGTGCCAGCAGCCAGACCTACAATGAGCAGTTCTTC. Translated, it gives CASSQTYNEQFF. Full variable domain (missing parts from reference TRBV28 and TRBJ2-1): DVKVTQSSRYLVKRTGEKVFLECVQDMDHENMFWYRQDPGLGLRLIYFSYDVKMKEKGDIPEGYSVSREKKERFSLILESASTNQTSMYLCASSQTYNEQFFGPGTRLTVL.